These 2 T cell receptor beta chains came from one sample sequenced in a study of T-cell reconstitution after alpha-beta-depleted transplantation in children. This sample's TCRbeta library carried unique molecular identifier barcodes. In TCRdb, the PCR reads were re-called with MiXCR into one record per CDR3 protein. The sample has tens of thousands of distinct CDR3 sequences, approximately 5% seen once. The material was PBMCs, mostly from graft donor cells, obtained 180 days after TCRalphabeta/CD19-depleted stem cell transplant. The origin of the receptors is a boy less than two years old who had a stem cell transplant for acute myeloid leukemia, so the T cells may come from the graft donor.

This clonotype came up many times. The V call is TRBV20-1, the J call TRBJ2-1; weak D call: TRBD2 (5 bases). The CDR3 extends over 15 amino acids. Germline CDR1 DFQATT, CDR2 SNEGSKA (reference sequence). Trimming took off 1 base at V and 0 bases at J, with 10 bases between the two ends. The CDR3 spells CSARVEGSSYNEQFF. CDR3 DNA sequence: TGCAGTGCTAGAGTCGAAGGGAGCTCCTACAATGAGCAGTTCTTC.

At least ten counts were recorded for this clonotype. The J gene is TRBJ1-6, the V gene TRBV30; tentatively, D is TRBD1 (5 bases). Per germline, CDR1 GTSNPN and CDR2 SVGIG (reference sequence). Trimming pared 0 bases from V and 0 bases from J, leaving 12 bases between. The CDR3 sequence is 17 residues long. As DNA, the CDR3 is TGTGCCTGGAGTGTACGCAGGGTTGGCTCCTATAATTCACCCCTCCACTTT. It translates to CAWSVRRVGSYNSPLHF.